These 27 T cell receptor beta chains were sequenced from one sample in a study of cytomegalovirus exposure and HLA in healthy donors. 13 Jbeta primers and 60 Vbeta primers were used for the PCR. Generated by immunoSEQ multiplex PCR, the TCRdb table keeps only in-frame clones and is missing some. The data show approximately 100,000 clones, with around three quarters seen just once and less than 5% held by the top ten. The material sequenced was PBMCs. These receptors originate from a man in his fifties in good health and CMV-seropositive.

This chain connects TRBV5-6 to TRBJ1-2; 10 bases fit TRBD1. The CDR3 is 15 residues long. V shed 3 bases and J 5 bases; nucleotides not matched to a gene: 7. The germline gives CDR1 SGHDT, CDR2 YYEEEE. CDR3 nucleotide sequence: TGTGCCAGCAGCTGGGAAGGGACAGGGGAGTATGGCTACACCTTC. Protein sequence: CASSWEGTGEYGYTF. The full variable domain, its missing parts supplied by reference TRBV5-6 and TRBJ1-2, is DAGVTQSPTHLIKTRGQQVTLRCSPKSGHDTVSWYQQALGQGPQFIFQYYEEEERQRGNFPDRFSGHQFPNYSSELNVNALLLGDSALYLCASSWEGTGEYGYTFGSGTRLTVV.

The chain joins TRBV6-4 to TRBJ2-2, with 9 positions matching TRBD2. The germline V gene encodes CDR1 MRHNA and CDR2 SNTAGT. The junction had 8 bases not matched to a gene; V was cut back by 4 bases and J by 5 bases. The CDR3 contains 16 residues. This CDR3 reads CASSVAGGLETGELFF. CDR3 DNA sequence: TGTGCCAGCAGTGTTGCGGGAGGGCTCGAAACCGGGGAGCTGTTTTTT.

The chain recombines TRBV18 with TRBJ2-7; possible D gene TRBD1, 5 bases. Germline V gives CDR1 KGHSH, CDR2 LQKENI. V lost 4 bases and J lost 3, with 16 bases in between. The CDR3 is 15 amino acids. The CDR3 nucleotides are TGTGCCAGCTCACTACAGGACCCACGACACTACGAGCAGTACTTC. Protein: CASSLQDPRHYEQYF.

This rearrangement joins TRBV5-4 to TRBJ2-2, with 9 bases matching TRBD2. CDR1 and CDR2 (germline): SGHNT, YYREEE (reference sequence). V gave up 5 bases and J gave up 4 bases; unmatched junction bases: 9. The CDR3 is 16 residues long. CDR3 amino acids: CASRDPGLAGTGELFF. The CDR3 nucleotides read TGTGCCAGCAGGGATCCGGGACTAGCAGGCACCGGGGAGCTGTTTTTT. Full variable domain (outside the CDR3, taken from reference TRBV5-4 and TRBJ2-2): ETGVTQSPTHLIKTRGQQVTLRCSSQSGHNTVSWYQQALGQGPQFIFQYYREEENGRGNFPPRFSGLQFPNYSSELNVNALELDDSALYLCASRDPGLAGTGELFFGEGSRLTVL.

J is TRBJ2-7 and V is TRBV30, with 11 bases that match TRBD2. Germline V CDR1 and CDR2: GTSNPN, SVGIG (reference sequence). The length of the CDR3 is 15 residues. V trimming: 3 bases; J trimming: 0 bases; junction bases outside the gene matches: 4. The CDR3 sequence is CAWSGTSGSSYEQYF. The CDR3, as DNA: TGTGCCTGGAGCGGAACTAGCGGGAGCTCCTACGAGCAGTACTTC.

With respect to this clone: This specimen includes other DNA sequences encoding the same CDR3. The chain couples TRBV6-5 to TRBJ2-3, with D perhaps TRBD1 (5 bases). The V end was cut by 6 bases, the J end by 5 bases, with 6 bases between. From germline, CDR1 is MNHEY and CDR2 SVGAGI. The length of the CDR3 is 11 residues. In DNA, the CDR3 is TGTGCCAGCAGGACAGAAGATACGCAGTATTTT. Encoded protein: CASRTEDTQYF.

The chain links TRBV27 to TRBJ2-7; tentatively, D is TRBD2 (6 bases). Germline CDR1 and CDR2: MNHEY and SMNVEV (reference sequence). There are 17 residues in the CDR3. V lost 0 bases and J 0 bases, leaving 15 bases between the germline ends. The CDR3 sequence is CASSLSHGTASSYEQYF. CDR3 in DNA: TGTGCCAGCAGTTTATCCCACGGGACTGCTAGCTCCTACGAGCAGTACTTC.

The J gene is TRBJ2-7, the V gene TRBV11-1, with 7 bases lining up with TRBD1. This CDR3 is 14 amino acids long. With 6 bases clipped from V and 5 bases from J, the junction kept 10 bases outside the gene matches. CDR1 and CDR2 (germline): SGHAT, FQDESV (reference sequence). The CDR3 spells CASRKNRGQDEQYF. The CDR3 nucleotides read TGTGCCAGCAGAAAAAACAGGGGTCAGGACGAGCAGTACTTC. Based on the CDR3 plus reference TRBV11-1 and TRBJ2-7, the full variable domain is EAEVAQSPRYKITEKSQAVAFWCDPISGHATLYWYRQILGQGPELLVQFQDESVVDDSQLPKDRFSAERLKGVDSTLKIQPAELGDSAMYLCASRKNRGQDEQYFGPGTRLTVT.

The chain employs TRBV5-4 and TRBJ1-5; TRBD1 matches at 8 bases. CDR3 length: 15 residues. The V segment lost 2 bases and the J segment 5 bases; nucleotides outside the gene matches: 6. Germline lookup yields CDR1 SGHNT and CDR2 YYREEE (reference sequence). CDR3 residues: CASSFDRGADQPQHF. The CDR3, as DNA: TGTGCCAGCAGCTTTGACAGGGGCGCGGATCAGCCCCAGCATTTT.

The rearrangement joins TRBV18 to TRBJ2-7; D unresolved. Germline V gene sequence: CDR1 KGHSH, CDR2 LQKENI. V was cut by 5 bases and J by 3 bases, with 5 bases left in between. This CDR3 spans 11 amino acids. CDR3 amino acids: CASSTDYEQYF. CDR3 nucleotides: TGTGCCAGCTCAACAGACTACGAGCAGTACTTC. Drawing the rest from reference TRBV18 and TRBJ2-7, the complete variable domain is NAGVMQNPRHLVRRRGQEARLRCSPMKGHSHVYWYRQLPEEGLKFMVYLQKENIIDESGMPKERFSAEFPKEGPSILRIQQVVRGDSAAYFCASSTDYEQYFGPGTRLTVT.

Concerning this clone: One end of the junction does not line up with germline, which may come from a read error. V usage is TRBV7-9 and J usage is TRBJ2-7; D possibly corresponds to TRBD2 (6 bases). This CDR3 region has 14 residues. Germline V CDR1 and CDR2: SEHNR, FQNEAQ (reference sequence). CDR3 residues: CSSSTRLVPNEQYF. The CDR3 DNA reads TGTTCCAGCAGCACTCGACTAGTCCCCAACGAGCAGTACTTC.

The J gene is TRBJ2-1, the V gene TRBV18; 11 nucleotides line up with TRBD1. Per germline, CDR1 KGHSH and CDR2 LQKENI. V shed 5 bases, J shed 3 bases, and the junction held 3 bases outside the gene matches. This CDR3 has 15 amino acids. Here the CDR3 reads CASSTGTGGYNEQFF. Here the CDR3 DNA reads TGTGCCAGCTCAACCGGGACAGGGGGCTACAATGAGCAGTTCTTC.

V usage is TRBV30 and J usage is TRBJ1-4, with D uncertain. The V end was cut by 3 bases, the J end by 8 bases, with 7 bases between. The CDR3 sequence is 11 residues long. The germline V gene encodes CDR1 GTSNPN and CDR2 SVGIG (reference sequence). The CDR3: CAWRTAEKLFF. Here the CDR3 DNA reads TGTGCCTGGAGAACCGCGGAAAAACTGTTTTTT. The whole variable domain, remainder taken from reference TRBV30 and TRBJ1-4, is SQTIHQWPATLVQPVGSPLSLECTVEGTSNPNLYWYRQAAGRGLQLLFYSVGIGQISSEVPQNLSASRPQDRQFILSSKKLLLSDSGFYLCAWRTAEKLFFGSGTQLSVL.

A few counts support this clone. DNA for the CDR3: TGTGCCAGCAGTGGGAAACAGGGGGAGACCCAGTACTTC. Protein sequence: CASSGKQGETQYF. This chain connects TRBV25-1 to TRBJ2-5; 7 bases agree with TRBD1. Per the germline V gene, CDR1 is MGHDK and CDR2 is SYGVNS. J lost 5 bases, V lost 4 bases, and 4 bases had no gene match. The CDR3 is 13 amino acids.

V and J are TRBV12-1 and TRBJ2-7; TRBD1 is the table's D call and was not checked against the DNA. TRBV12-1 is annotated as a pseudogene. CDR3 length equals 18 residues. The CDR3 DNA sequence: TGTGCCAGCAAACCTCACCCCCCGAGGCGGGACAGAGCCTACGAGCAGTACTTC. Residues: CASKPHPPRRDRAYEQYF.

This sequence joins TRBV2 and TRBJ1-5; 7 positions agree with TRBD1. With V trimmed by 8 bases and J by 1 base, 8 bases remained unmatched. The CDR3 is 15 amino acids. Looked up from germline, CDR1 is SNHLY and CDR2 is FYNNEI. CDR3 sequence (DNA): TGTGCCAGCGCTGAGGGGGCGGGCAGCAATCAGCCCCAGCATTTT. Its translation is CASAEGAGSNQPQHF.

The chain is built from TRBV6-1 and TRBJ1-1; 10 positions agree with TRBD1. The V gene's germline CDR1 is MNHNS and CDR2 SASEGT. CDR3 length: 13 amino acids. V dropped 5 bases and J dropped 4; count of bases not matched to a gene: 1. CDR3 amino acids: CASSRTGGTEAFF. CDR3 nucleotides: TGTGCCAGCAGTAGGACAGGGGGCACTGAAGCTTTCTTT.

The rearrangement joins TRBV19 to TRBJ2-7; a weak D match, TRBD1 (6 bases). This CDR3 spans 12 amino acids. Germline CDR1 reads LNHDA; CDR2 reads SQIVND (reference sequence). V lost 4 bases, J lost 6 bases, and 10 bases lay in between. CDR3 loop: CASSSRGGEQYF. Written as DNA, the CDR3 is TGTGCCAGTAGTAGCAGGGGTGGCGAGCAGTACTTC.

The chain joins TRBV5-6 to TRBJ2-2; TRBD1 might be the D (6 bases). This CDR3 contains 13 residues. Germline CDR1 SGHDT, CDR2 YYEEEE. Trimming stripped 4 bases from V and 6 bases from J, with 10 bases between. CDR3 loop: CASSLGTPGELFF. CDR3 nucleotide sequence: TGTGCCAGCAGCCTCGGGACACCCGGGGAGCTGTTTTTT.

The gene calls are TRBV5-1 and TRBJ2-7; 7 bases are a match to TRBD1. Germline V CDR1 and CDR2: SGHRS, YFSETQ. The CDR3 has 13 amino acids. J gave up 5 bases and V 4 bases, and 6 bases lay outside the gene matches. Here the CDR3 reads CASSSGQVDEQYF. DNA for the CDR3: TGCGCCAGCAGCAGCGGACAGGTCGACGAGCAGTACTTC.

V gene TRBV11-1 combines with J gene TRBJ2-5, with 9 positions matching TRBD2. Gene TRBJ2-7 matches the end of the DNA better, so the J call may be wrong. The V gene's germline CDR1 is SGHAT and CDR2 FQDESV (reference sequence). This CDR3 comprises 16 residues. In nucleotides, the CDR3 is TGTGCCAGCAGCTTGGGTATGGAACTAGCGGGCTACGAGCAGTACTTC. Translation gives CASSLGMELAGYEQYF.

CDR3 sequence reads: CASSLSGQGANGYTF. CDR3 sequence (DNA): TGTGCCAGCAGTTTATCGGGACAGGGGGCTAATGGCTACACCTTC. The V gene is TRBV27, the J gene TRBJ1-2; 12 nucleotides align to TRBD1. J was trimmed by 6 bases and V by 0 bases; bases with no gene match: 2. Per the germline V gene, CDR1 is MNHEY and CDR2 is SMNVEV (reference sequence). The CDR3 consists of 15 residues.

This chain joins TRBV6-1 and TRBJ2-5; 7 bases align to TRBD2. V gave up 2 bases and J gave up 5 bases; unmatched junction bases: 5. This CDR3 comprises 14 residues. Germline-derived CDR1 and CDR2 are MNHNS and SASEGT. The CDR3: CASSELLARETQYF. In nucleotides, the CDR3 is TGTGCCAGCAGTGAATTACTAGCGAGGGAGACCCAGTACTTC.

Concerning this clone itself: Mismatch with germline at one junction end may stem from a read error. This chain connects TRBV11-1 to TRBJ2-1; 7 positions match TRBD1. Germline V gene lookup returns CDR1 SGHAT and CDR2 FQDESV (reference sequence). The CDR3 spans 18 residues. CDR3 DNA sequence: TGTGCCAGCAGCTCCCGGGACAGCTTTGCTCTCTCCCACAATGAGCAGTTCTTC. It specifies CASSSRDSFALSHNEQFF.

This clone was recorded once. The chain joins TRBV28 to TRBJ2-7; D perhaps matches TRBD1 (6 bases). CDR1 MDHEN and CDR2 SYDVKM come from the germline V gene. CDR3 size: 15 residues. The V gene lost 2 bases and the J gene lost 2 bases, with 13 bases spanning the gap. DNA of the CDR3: TGTGCCAGCAGTTTAGGCCGGGACAAGACCTACGAGCAGTACTTC. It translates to CASSLGRDKTYEQYF.

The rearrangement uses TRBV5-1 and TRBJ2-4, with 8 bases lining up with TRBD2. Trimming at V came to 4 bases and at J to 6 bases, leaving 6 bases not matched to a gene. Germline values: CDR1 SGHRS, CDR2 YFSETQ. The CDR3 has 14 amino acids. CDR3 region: CASSLALAGNIQYF. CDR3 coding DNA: TGCGCCAGCAGCCTCGCCCTAGCGGGAAACATTCAGTACTTC.

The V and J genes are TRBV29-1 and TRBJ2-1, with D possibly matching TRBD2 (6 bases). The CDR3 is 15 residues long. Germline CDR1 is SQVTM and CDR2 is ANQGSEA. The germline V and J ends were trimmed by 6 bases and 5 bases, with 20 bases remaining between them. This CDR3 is CSVTAGPLHNNEQFF. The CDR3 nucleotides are TGCAGCGTAACAGCGGGTCCTTTGCACAACAATGAGCAGTTCTTC.